The 29 T cell receptor beta chains presented below share a single source sample, sequenced in a study of blood T cell repertoires in COVID-19. Measured with immunoSEQ multiplex PCR; TCRdb has only the in-frame clones, and not every one. The repertoire holds about 53,000 clones, with roughly four fifths as singletons. The sample consisted of peripheral blood. The receptors stem from a human donor in a cohort sampled during active COVID-19.

This clone was counted a few times. The V and J genes are TRBV5-1 and TRBJ2-1, with TRBD2 matching 13 bases. J gave up 7 bases and V 4 bases, and 8 bases lay outside the gene matches. Germline loops: CDR1 SGHRS, CDR2 YFSETQ. This CDR3 region has 16 residues. The CDR3 region is CASSPRTSGRLNEQFF. In DNA form, the CDR3 reads TGCGCCAGCAGCCCGAGGACTAGCGGGAGATTAAATGAGCAGTTCTTC.

The chain couples TRBV4-1 to TRBJ2-1; maybe TRBD2 (6 bases). The CDR3 loop spans 16 amino acids. The V gene lost 3 bases and the J gene lost 2 bases, with 14 bases spanning the gap. Germline V gives CDR1 MGHRA, CDR2 YSYEKL. The CDR3 reads CASSQVPGLTYNEQFF. CDR3 bases: TGCGCCAGCAGCCAGGTACCGGGACTCACCTACAATGAGCAGTTCTTC.

CDR3 bases: TGTGCCAGCAAGCGGTCCGCCGGAGATTCACCCCTCCACTTT. Protein product: CASKRSAGDSPLHF. The chain recombines TRBV6-6 with TRBJ1-6; D gene unclear. Trimming left V 7 bases short and J 8 bases short, with 15 bases between. The CDR3 is made up of 14 amino acids. CDR1 and CDR2 from the germline V gene are MNHNY and SVGAGI (reference sequence).

This clone was seen only a few times. The gene calls are TRBV6-4 and TRBJ2-3, with D unresolved. Looked up from germline, CDR1 is MRHNA and CDR2 is SNTAGT. The CDR3 spans 12 residues. V shed 4 bases and J shed 5 bases, with 7 bases lying between them. The CDR3 region has the DNA TGTGCCAGCAGTGGAGGTGGAGATACGCAGTATTTT. Protein: CASSGGGDTQYF.

V usage is TRBV15 and J usage is TRBJ2-3; 7 bases are shared with TRBD2. The CDR3 is made up of 15 amino acids. V lost 0 bases and J lost 8; bases outside the gene matches: 8. Germline V CDR1 and CDR2: LNHNV, YYDKDF (reference sequence). The CDR3 bases are TGTGCCACCAGCAGAGATCGGGCTGGGGGGGGTACGCAGTATTTT. Protein sequence: CATSRDRAGGGTQYF.

The V gene is TRBV19, the J gene TRBJ1-6, with 8 bases lining up with TRBD1. J gave up 5 bases and V 4 bases, and 7 bases lay outside the gene matches. Germline values: CDR1 LNHDA, CDR2 SQIVND (reference sequence). There are 16 residues in the CDR3. The CDR3 region has the DNA TGTGCCAGTAGTACTCGGACAGGGTATAATAATTCACCCCTCCACTTT. This sequence encodes CASSTRTGYNNSPLHF.

In this sample, this clone turned up a few times. The chain carries TRBV10-3 and TRBJ1-1, with 7 bases lining up with TRBD1. This CDR3 has 13 amino acids. The germline V gene has CDR1 ENHRY and CDR2 SYGVKD. Trimming at V came to 10 bases and at J to 4 bases, leaving 9 bases not matched to a gene. The CDR3 sequence: CATHRGRITEAFF. The CDR3 DNA reads as TGTGCCACCCACAGGGGCCGGATCACTGAAGCTTTCTTT.

The genes are TRBV9 and TRBJ2-1, with D possibly TRBD2 on 6 matching bases. CDR3 size: 17 residues. Per germline, CDR1 SGDLS and CDR2 YYNGEE. Trimming shortened V by 1 base and J by 4 bases, and 18 bases separated the two germline ends. The CDR3 DNA sequence: TGTGCCAGCAGCGTAACTCGGGGACTGCTATCGTACAATGAGCAGTTCTTC. Its translation: CASSVTRGLLSYNEQFF.

This clone occurred once. This chain joins TRBV29-1 and TRBJ1-2; D remains unclear. The CDR3 is 14 residues long. V gave up 3 bases and J gave up 2 bases, with 13 bases separating them. Germline V CDR1 and CDR2: SQVTM, ANQGSEA. This CDR3 reads CSVDIVPENYGYTF. The CDR3 region has the DNA TGCAGCGTTGATATCGTCCCGGAGAACTATGGCTACACCTTC. The variable domain in full, completed from reference TRBV29-1 and TRBJ1-2, reads SAVISQKPSRDICQRGTSLTIQCQVDSQVTMMFWYRQQPGQSLTLIATANQGSEATYESGFVIDKFPISRPNLTFSTLTVSNMSPEDSSIYLCSVDIVPENYGYTFGSGTRLTVV.

Notes on this clone: The junction and the germline gene differ at one end; a read error may be behind it. The chain uses TRBV7-2 and TRBJ1-5; the D gene is possibly TRBD1 (5 bases). CDR3 length: 14 residues. Germline assignment: CDR1 SGHTA and CDR2 FQGNSA. The CDR3 reads CASSRGSEYQRQHF. CDR3 DNA sequence: TGTGCCAGCAGCCGGGGGTCGGAATATCAGCGCCAGCATTTT.

The chain joins TRBV6-5 to TRBJ2-1; 8 bases match TRBD1. The germline CDR1 and CDR2 sequences are MNHEY and SVGAGI. This CDR3 spans 14 amino acids. V lost 8 bases and J lost 9; bases outside the gene matches: 12. CDR3 residues: CASGAGQGFFEQFF. The CDR3 nucleotides read TGTGCCAGCGGGGCCGGACAGGGCTTTTTTGAGCAGTTCTTC.

The chain uses TRBV7-3 and TRBJ2-1, with 8 bases aligning to TRBD2. The CDR3 covers 15 residues. Trimming cost V 0 bases and J 8 bases; bases outside gene matches: 6. Looked up from germline, CDR1 is SGHTA and CDR2 is FQGTGA. The CDR3 bases are TGTGCCAGCAGCTTAACCGGGGGGGCCGGCGATGAGCAGTTCTTC. Encoded protein: CASSLTGGAGDEQFF.

The chain is built from TRBV6-2 or TRBV6-3 and TRBJ2-2, with 7 nucleotides matching TRBD2. Germline values: CDR1 MNHEY, CDR2 SVGEGT. Trimming took 2 bases from V and 3 from J; bases not matched to a gene: 3. There are 15 residues in the CDR3. The CDR3: CASSYGGEHTGELFF. In DNA, the CDR3 is TGTGCCAGCAGTTACGGGGGGGAACACACCGGGGAGCTGTTTTTT.

The gene calls are TRBV29-1 and TRBJ1-1; D call uncertain. Germline V CDR1 and CDR2: SQVTM, ANQGSEA. The CDR3 consists of 15 residues. V shed 2 bases and J shed 6 bases, with 19 bases lying between them. The CDR3 loop reads CSVETAIVGSAEAFF. The CDR3, as DNA: TGCAGCGTTGAAACGGCGATTGTGGGGAGCGCTGAAGCTTTCTTT.

The chain employs TRBV28 and TRBJ2-7, with D maybe TRBD1 (6 bases). The CDR3 covers 13 residues. CDR1 is MDHEN and CDR2 is SYDVKM in the germline V gene. Trimming shortened V by 2 bases and J by 4 bases, and 9 bases separated the two germline ends. CDR3 region: CASSLPRGYEQYF. The CDR3 nucleotides are TGTGCCAGCAGTTTACCTAGGGGGTACGAGCAGTACTTC.

CDR3 DNA sequence: TGTGCCAGCAGTGGCCCCCGGGAGACCCAGTACTTC. The encoded protein is CASSGPRETQYF. The chain employs TRBV2 and TRBJ2-5; D remains unclear. The CDR3 length is 12 residues. V was trimmed by 4 bases and J by 5 bases, leaving 8 bases between them. Germline CDR1 is SNHLY and CDR2 is FYNNEI.

The J gene is TRBJ2-7, the V gene TRBV27; maybe TRBD1 (5 bases). CDR3 length: 15 residues. V dropped 0 bases and J dropped 3 bases, with 12 bases sitting between them. The germline V gene encodes CDR1 MNHEY and CDR2 SMNVEV (reference sequence). CDR3 DNA: TGTGCCAGCAGTTTATCAGGGGCGACCTACTACGAGCAGTACTTC. It is translated as CASSLSGATYYEQYF.

This chain uses TRBV2 with TRBJ2-5, with 12 nucleotides matching TRBD2. The length of the CDR3 is 17 residues. Losses at the gene ends were 6 bases for V and 7 bases for J; bases not matched to a gene: 15. CDR1 is SNHLY and CDR2 is FYNNEI in the germline V gene. CDR3 residues: CASRRTLLAGGKRTQYF. The CDR3 DNA reads as TGTGCCAGCAGGAGAACATTACTAGCGGGGGGTAAGAGGACCCAGTACTTC. The full variable domain, with the rest looked up from reference TRBV2 and TRBJ2-5, is EPEVTQTPSHQVTQMGQEVILRCVPISNHLYFYWYRQILGQKVEFLVSFYNNEISEKSEIFDDQFSVERPDGSNFTLKIRSTKLEDSAMYFCASRRTLLAGGKRTQYFGPGTRLLVL.

The chain combines TRBV11-2 with TRBJ2-3, with 10 bases aligning to TRBD2. The CDR3 runs 17 residues. Germline V gene sequence: CDR1 SGHAT, CDR2 FQNNGV. V lost 0 bases, J lost 1 base, and 4 bases stayed unmatched. As DNA, the CDR3 is TGTGCCAGCAGCTTAGATGGCCTAGCGGGAGGCACAGATACGCAGTATTTT. It specifies CASSLDGLAGGTDTQYF.

The genes are TRBV20-1 and TRBJ2-5; D call uncertain. Germline lookup yields CDR1 DFQATT and CDR2 SNEGSKA (reference sequence). Trimming removed 3 bases at V and 12 bases at J, with 14 bases between. The CDR3 is 11 residues long. The CDR3 sequence: CSARRAPVEYF. In DNA form, the CDR3 reads TGCAGTGCTAGGAGAGCGCCCGTAGAGTACTTC.

The gene calls are TRBV6-5 and TRBJ1-1; TRBD1 agrees at 11 bases. The CDR3 consists of 16 residues. Looked up from germline, CDR1 is MNHEY and CDR2 is SVGAGI. With V trimmed by 2 bases and J by 2 bases, 4 bases remained unmatched. Here the CDR3 DNA reads TGTGCCAGCAGTTACGGGACAGGGGGGGGCAACACTGAAGCTTTCTTT. Translating gives CASSYGTGGGNTEAFF.

The chain combines TRBV5-4 with TRBJ2-2; 7 bases line up with TRBD2. The J segment lost 10 bases and the V segment lost 0 bases, leaving 12 bases of the junction unmatched. This CDR3 has 16 amino acids. Germline values: CDR1 SGHNT, CDR2 YYREEE (reference sequence). CDR3 region: CASSLGDSGAFVELFF. In DNA form, the CDR3 reads TGTGCCAGCAGCTTGGGTGACAGCGGGGCTTTCGTGGAGCTGTTTTTT.

The chain employs TRBV21-1 and TRBJ1-5; the D call of TRBD1 is as the table states it, not checked on the DNA. TRBV21-1 has pseudogene status. The CDR3 spans 16 residues. The CDR3 reads CASSKAVRGINQPQHF. The DNA of the CDR3 is TGTGCCAGCAGCAAAGCGGTCAGGGGGATCAATCAGCCCCAGCATTTT.

The chain has TRBV14 and TRBJ2-7, with 7 bases aligning to TRBD2. From germline, CDR1 is SGHDN and CDR2 FVKESK. V shed 4 bases, J shed 6 bases, and the junction held 9 bases outside the gene matches. This CDR3 contains 14 residues. CDR3 sequence: CASSRGGVRFEQYF. CDR3 DNA: TGTGCCAGCAGCCGCGGGGGAGTTCGTTTCGAGCAGTACTTC.

This clone was observed a few times. This chain links TRBV2 with TRBJ1-6, with a tentative D call TRBD1 (5 bases). The length of the CDR3 is 16 residues. Trimming shortened V by 0 bases and J by 7 bases, and 13 bases separated the two germline ends. From germline, CDR1 is SNHLY and CDR2 FYNNEI. The DNA of the CDR3 is TGTGCCAGCAGTGAAGCATGGGCAGGGAACAATTCACCCCTCCACTTT. Residues: CASSEAWAGNNSPLHF.

The V gene is TRBV3-1 (or the pseudogene TRBV3-2), the J gene TRBJ2-7, with TRBD1 matching 7 bases. Trimming cost V 3 bases and J 1 base; bases outside gene matches: 3. CDR3 size: 14 residues. The germline V gene encodes CDR1 LGHDT and CDR2 YNNKEL (reference sequence). The CDR3 DNA reads TGTGCCAGCAGCCATACGGGACAGTCCTACGAGCAGTACTTC. Translated, it gives CASSHTGQSYEQYF.

This chain links TRBV6-6 with TRBJ2-3; 12 nucleotides match TRBD2. This CDR3 region has 17 residues. Trimming removed 5 bases from V and 7 bases from J; junction bases left unmatched: 13. Germline V gene data show CDR1 as MNHNY and CDR2 as SVGAGI (reference sequence). CDR3 DNA sequence: TGTGCCAGCAGTCCCTTGTTACTAGCGGGAGGACAATATACGCAGTATTTT. Translation: CASSPLLLAGGQYTQYF.

V gene TRBV25-1 combines with J gene TRBJ1-6; TRBD1 aligns across 8 bases. The V segment lost 1 base and the J segment 9 bases; nucleotides outside the gene matches: 5. Germline CDR1 reads MGHDK; CDR2 reads SYGVNS. This CDR3 has 15 amino acids. The CDR3 DNA is TGTGCCAGCAGTGAATGGACAGGGACCTCTTCACCCCTCCACTTT. Amino acid sequence: CASSEWTGTSSPLHF.

This clone has just one count. The V call is TRBV6-5, the J call TRBJ1-6; 10 nucleotides agree with TRBD1. The CDR3 is 12 residues long. In germline, CDR1 is MNHEY, CDR2 SVGAGI. CDR3 sequence (DNA): TGTGTCGGGGGGACAGGGGTATCACCCCTCCACTTT. It codes for CVGGTGVSPLHF.